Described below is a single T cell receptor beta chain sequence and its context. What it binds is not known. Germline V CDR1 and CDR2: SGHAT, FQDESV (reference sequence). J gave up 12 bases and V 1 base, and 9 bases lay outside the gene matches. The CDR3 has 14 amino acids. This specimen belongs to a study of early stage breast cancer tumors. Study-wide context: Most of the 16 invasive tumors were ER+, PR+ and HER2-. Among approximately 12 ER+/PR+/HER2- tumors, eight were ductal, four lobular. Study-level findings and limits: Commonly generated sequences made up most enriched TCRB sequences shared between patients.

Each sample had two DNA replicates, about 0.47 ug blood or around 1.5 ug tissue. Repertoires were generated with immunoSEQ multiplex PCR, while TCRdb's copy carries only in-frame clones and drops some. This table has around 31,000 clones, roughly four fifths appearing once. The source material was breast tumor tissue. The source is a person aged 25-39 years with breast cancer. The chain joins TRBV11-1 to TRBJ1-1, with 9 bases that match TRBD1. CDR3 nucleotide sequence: TGTGCCAGCAGCTTAGAAACAGGGGGCCCGGGGCCTTTCTTT. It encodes CASSLETGGPGPFF.